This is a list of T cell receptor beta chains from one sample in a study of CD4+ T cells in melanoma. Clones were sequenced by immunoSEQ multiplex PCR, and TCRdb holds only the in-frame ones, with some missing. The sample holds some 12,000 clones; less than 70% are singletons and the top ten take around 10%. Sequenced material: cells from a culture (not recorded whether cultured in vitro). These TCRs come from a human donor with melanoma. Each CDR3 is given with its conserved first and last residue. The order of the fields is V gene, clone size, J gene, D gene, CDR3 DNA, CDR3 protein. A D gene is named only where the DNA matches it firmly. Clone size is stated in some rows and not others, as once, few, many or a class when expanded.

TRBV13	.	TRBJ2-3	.	TGTGCCAGCAGCCCTAGGCTTACAGGGGGGGGCAAAGATACGCAGTATTTT	CASSPRLTGGGKDTQYF
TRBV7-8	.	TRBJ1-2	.	TGTGCCAGCAGCTTAGAGCGGGCATTCTATGGCTACACCTTC	CASSLERAFYGYTF
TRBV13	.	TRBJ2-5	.	TGTGCCAGCAGCTCCCGGTACCAAGAGACCCAGTACTTC	CASSSRYQETQYF
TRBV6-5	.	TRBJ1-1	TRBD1	TGTGCCAGCAGTAACGCGGGACAGCTGAACACTGAAGCTTTCTTT	CASSNAGQLNTEAFF
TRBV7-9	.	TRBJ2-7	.	TGTGCCAGCAGCCTCTTCGAAGCTTACGAGCAGTACTTC	CASSLFEAYEQYF
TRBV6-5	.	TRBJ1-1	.	TGTGCCAGCAGTTACTCCAAGGATGGAAACACTGAAGCTTTCTTT	CASSYSKDGNTEAFF
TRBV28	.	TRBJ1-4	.	TGTGCCAGCAGTTTGGTGGGAGGGCAGGGTAGTGGTGAAAAACTGTTTTTT	CASSLVGGQGSGEKLFF
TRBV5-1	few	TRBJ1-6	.	TGCGCCAGCAGTACCGACAGAAATAATTCACCCCTCCACTTT	CASSTDRNNSPLHF
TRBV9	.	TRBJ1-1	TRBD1	TGTGCCAGCAGCGTACCGGACAGGGGGGAGGACACTGAAGCTTTCTTT	CASSVPDRGEDTEAFF
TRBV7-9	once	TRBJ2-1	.	TGTGCCAGCAGCCTCCTTCGACAGGGAGGTAATGATGAGCAGTTCTTC	CASSLLRQGGNDEQFF
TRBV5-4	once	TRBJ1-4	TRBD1	TGTGCCAGCAGCTGGGACAGGGCCAGTGAAAAACTGTTTTTT	CASSWDRASEKLFF
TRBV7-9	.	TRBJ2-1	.	TGTGCCAGCAGCTTGACTAGTAGCTTAGATCTTCAGTTCTTC	CASSLTSSLDLQFF
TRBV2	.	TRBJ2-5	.	TGTGCCAGCAGAGCGGAAGAGACCCAGTACTTC	CASRAEETQYF
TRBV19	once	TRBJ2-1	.	TGTGCCAGCACCCGGGGGTTATCGGGGGGCCTCTACAATGAGCAGTTCTTC	CASTRGLSGGLYNEQFF
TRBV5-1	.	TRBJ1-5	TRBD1	TGCGCCAGCAGCTTGTCCGGACAGGGGTACCAGTCCCAGCATTTT	CASSLSGQGYQSQHF
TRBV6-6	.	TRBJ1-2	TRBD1	TGTGCCAGCAGGCGACAGGGCCAACCATTATCTGGCTACACCTTC	CASRRQGQPLSGYTF